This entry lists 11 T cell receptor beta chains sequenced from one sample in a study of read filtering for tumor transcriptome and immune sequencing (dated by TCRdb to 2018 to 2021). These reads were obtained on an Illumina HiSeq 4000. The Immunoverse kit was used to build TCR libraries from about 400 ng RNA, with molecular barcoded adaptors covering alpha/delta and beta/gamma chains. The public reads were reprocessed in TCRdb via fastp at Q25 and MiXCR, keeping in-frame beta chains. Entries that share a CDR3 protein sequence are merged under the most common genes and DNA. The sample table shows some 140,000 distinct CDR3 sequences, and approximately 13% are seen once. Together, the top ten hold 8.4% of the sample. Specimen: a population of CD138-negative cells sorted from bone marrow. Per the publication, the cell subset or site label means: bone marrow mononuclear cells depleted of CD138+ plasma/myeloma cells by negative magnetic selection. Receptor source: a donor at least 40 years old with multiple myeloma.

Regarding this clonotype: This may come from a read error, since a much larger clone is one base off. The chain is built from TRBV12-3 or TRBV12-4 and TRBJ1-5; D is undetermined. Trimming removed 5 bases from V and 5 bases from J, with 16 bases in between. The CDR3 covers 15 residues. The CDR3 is CASSPRRLGDQPQHF. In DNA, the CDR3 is TGTGCCAGCAGTCCCCGACGGCTCGGCGATCAGCCCCAGCATTTT.

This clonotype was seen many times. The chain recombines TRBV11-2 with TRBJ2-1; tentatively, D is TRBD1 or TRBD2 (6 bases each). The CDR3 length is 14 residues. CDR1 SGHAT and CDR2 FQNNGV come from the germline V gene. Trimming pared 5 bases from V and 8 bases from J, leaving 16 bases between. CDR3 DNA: TGTGCCAGCAGCCCTCAGTGGGGGGCCGATGAGCAGTTCTTC. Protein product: CASSPQWGADEQFF.

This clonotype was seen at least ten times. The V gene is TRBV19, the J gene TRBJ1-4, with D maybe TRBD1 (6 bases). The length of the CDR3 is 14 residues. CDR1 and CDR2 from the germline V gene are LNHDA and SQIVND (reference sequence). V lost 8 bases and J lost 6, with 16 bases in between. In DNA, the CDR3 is TGTGCCAGTTCATGGGGAGGGGGTGATGAAAAACTGTTTTTT. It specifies CASSWGGGDEKLFF.

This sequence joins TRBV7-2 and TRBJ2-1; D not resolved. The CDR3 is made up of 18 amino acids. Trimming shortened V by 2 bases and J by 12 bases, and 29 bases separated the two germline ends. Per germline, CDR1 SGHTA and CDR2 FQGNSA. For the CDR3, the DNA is TGTGCCAGCAGCTTAATCTCTATGGGGTCGAGCTCCTACAACGTGCAGTTCTTC. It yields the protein CASSLISMGSSSYNVQFF.

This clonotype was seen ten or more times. The CDR3 DNA reads as TGTGCCAGCAGCTCAATAGAACAGGGGTCACAAGGGGAGACCCAGTACTTC. Its translation: CASSSIEQGSQGETQYF. The J gene is TRBJ2-5, the V gene TRBV7-6, with 7 bases that match TRBD1. CDR1 and CDR2 (germline): SGHVS, FNYEAQ. There are 17 residues in the CDR3. Trimming at V came to 4 bases and at J to 5 bases, leaving 16 bases not matched to a gene.

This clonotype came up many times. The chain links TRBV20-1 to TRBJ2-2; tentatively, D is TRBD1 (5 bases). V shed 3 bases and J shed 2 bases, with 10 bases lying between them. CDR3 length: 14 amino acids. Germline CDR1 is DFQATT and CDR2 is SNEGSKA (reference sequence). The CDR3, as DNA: TGCAGTGCTAGCCGGACACAAAACACCGGGGAGCTGTTTTTT. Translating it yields CSASRTQNTGELFF.

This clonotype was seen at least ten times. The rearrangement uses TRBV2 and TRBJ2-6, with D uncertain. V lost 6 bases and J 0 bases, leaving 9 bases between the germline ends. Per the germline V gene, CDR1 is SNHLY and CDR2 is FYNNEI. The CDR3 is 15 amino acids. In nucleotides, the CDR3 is TGTGCCAGCAGGAGAGGAGCCTCTGGGGCCAACGTCCTGACTTTC. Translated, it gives CASRRGASGANVLTF. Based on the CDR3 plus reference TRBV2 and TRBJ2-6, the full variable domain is EPEVTQTPSHQVTQMGQEVILRCVPISNHLYFYWYRQILGQKVEFLVSFYNNEISEKSEIFDDQFSVERPDGSNFTLKIRSTKLEDSAMYFCASRRGASGANVLTFGAGSRLTVL.

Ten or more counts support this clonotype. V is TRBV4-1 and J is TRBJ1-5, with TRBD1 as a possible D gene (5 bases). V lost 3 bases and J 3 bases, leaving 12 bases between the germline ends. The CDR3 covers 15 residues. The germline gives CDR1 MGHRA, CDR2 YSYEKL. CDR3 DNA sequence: TGCGCCAGCAGCCATCCTGACAGAATCAATCAGCCCCAGCATTTT. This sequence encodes CASSHPDRINQPQHF.

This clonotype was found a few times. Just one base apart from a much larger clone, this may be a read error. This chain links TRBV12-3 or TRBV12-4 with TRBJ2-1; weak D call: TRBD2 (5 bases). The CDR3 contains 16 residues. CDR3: CASDEGSSRSHKEQFF. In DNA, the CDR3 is TGTGCCAGCGACGAGGGATCCTCCCGATCCCACAAGGAGCAGTTCTTC.

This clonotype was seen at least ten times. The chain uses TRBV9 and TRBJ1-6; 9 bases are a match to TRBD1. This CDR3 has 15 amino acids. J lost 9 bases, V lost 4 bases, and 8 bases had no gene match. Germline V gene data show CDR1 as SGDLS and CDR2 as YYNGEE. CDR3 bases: TGTGCCAGCAGCACCCGGGACAGGGACTTTTCACCCCTCCACTTT. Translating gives CASSTRDRDFSPLHF.

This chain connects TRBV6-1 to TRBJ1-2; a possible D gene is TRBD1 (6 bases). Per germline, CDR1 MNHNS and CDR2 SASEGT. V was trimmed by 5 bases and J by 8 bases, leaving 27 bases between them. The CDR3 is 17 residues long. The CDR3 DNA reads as TGTGCCAGCAGTACCCGGGTGCGGGGGGCCACCTATGCCGGCTACACCTTC. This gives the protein CASSTRVRGATYAGYTF.